These T cell receptor beta chains were read from a single sample in a study of blood T cells in healthy people across ages. TCRdb recomputed calls from the 5' RACE reads with MiXCR, one row per CDR3 protein. The data hold approximately 1,000,000 distinct CDR3 sequences, with 40% to 45% observed a single time. The sample comprised blood. Source of these receptors: a woman in her sixties in good health. Both conserved end residues are part of each CDR3. Fields, in order: J gene, D gene, V gene, clone size, CDR3 DNA, CDR3 protein. A D gene is named only where the DNA matches it firmly. Size tells how often a clone was seen (once, few, many) or the class of an expanded clone, and some rows leave it out.

>TRBJ2-7|-|TRBV28|-
TGTGCCAGCAGTTTATGGGAGGGGGGCGGTAGCTCCTACGAGCAGTACTTC
CASSLWEGGGSSYEQYF
>TRBJ2-3|TRBD1|TRBV27|-
TGTGCCAGCAGTTCTCGGACAGGGCTGAGCACAGATACGCAGTATTTT
CASSSRTGLSTDTQYF
>TRBJ1-2|-|TRBV9|few
TGTGCCAGCAGCGGTCAAGTTTTGGATGGCTACACCTTC
CASSGQVLDGYTF
>TRBJ1-1|TRBD1|TRBV29-1|-
TGCAGCGACAAACGGGACAGCTTGAACACTGAAGCTTTCTTT
CSDKRDSLNTEAFF
>TRBJ1-2|-|TRBV6-6|-
TGTGCCAGCAGCCTCGGACCGACAGGCATAAATGGCTACACCTTC
CASSLGPTGINGYTF
>TRBJ2-3|TRBD2|TRBV15|-
TGTGCCACACTCCGCGGGGGTAGCACAGATACGCAGTATTTT
CATLRGGSTDTQYF
>TRBJ2-7|-|TRBV2|-
TGTGCCAGCAACAGGGACTTCTCCTACGAGCAGTACTTC
CASNRDFSYEQYF
>TRBJ2-5|TRBD2|TRBV5-1|many
TGCGCCAGCAGCTCAGCGGGAGGAGAGACCCAGTACTTC
CASSSAGGETQYF
>TRBJ2-7|TRBD1|TRBV27|-
TGTGCCAGCAGTCGATCCGGGACAGGCTACGAGCAGTACTTC
CASSRSGTGYEQYF
>TRBJ2-7|-|TRBV5-1|-
TGCGCCAGCAGCCCCGTTAGGGGCCGACCCCTTTCCTACGAGCAGTACTTC
CASSPVRGRPLSYEQYF
>TRBJ1-1|TRBD1|TRBV10-3|-
TGTGCCATCAGCCTAACAGGGGATACTGAAGCTTTCTTT
CAISLTGDTEAFF
>TRBJ2-3|TRBD1|TRBV28|few
TGTGCCAGCAGTGAAACAGGGGGCAGGGTAGATACGCAGTATTTT
CASSETGGRVDTQYF
>TRBJ2-7|-|TRBV10-3|-
TGTGCCATCAGTGAAGTGGGCAGGAACGAGCAGTACTTC
CAISEVGRNEQYF
>TRBJ2-5|-|TRBV21-1|many
TGTGCCAGCAGCAAAGAAGGAGTGAATGGGAGTGCAGAGACCCAGTACTTC
CASSKEGVNGSAETQYF
>TRBJ2-4|-|TRBV6-5|few
TGTGCCAGCAGACAGGTTGCCGGGAACATTCAGTACTTC
CASRQVAGNIQYF
>TRBJ2-1|-|TRBV5-5|once
TGTGCCAGCAGCCCTATGGACTCGATCTACAATGAGCAGTTCTTC
CASSPMDSIYNEQFF